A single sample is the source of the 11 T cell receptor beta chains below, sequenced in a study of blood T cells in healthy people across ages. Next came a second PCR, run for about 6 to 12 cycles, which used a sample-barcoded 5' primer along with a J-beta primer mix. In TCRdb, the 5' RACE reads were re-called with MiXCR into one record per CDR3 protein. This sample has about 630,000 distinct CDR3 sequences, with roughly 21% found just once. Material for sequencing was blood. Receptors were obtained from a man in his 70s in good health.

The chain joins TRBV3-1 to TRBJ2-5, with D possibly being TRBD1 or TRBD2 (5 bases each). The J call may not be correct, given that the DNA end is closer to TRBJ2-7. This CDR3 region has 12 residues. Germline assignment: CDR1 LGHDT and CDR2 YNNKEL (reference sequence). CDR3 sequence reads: CASSFTGTEQYF. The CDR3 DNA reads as TGTGCCAGCAGCTTCACCGGGACCGAGCAGTACTTC.

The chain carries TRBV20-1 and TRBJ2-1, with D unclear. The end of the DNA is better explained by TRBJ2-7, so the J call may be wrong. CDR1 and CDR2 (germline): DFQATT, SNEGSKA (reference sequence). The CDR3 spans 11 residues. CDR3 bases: TGCAGTGCTAGAGAAGATGGCGAGCAGTACTTC. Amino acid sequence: CSAREDGEQYF.

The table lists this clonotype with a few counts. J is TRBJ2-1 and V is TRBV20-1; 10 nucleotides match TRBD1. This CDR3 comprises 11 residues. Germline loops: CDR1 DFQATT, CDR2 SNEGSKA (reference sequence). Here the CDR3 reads CAGDRGNEQFF. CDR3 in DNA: TGCGCGGGGGACAGGGGTAATGAGCAGTTCTTC.

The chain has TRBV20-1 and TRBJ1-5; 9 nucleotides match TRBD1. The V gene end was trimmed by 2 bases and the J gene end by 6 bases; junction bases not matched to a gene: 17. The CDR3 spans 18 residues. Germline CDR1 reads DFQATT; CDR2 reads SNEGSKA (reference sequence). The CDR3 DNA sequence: TGCAGTGCTAGAAAAGGGTCTGCGGGACAGGGCTGGAGTCAGCCCCAGCATTTT. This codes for CSARKGSAGQGWSQPQHF.

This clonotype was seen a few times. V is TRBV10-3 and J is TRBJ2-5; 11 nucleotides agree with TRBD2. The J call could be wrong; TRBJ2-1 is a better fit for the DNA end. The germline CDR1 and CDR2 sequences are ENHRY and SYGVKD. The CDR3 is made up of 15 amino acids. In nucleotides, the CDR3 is TGTGCCATCAGTGAGTCGGGACTAGCGGTGGATGAGCAGTTCTTC. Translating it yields CAISESGLAVDEQFF.

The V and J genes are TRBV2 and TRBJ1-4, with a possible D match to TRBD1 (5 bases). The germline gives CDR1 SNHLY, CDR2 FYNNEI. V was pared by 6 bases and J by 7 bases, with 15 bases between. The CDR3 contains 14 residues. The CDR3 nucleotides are TGTGCCAGCAGAGAGGGGATTCTGAGTGAAAAACTGTTTTTT. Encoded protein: CASREGILSEKLFF.

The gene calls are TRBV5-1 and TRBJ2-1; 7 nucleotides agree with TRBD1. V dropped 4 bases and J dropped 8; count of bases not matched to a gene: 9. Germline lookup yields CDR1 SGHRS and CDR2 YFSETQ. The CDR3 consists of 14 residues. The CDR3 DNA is TGCGCCAGCAGCCTCGAGACAGGGATCGATGAGCAGTTCTTC. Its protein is CASSLETGIDEQFF.

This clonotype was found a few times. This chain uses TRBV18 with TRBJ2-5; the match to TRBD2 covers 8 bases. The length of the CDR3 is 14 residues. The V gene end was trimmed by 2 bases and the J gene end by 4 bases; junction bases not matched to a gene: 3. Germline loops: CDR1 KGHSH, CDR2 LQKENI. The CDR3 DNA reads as TGTGCCAGCTCACCATCCAGCGGGAGAGAGACCCAGTACTTC. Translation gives CASSPSSGRETQYF. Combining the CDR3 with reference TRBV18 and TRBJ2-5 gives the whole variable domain NAGVMQNPRHLVRRRGQEARLRCSPMKGHSHVYWYRQLPEEGLKFMVYLQKENIIDESGMPKERFSAEFPKEGPSILRIQQVVRGDSAAYFCASSPSSGRETQYFGPGTRLLVL.

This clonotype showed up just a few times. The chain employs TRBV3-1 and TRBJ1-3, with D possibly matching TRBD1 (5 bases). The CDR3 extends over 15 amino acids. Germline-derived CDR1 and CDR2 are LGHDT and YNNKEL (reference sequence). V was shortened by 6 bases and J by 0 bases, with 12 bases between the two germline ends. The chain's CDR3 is CASSGGVNSGNTIYF. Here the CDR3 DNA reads TGTGCCAGCAGTGGGGGTGTAAACTCTGGAAACACCATATATTTT.

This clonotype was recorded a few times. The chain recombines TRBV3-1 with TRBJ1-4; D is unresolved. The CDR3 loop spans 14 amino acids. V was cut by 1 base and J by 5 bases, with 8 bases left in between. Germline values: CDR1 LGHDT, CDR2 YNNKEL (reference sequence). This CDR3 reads CASSQGLENEKLFF. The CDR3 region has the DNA TGTGCCAGCAGCCAAGGTTTAGAAAATGAAAAACTGTTTTTT.

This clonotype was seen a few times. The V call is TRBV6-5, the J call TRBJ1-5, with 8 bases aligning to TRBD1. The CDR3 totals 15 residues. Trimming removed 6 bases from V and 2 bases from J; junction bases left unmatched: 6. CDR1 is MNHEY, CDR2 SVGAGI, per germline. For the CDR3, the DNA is TGTGCCAGCAGCCAACAGGGGGATGGCAATCAGCCCCAGCATTTT. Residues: CASSQQGDGNQPQHF.